Following are 21 T cell receptor beta chains from one sample sequenced in a study of identical twins. TCRdb recomputed calls from the 5' RACE reads with MiXCR, one row per CDR3 protein. The sample comprises 500,000 to 550,000 distinct CDR3 sequences, 20% to 25% of which are singletons, and approximately 0.95% rests with the top ten. These data also featured in a second study, about T cells expressing NK-cell markers.

The material sequenced was CD4+ T cells sorted from blood. These receptor sequences come from a woman between 18 and 29 years old in good health.

This clonotype occurred many times. The chain links TRBV4-2 to TRBJ2-1; 11 bases are shared with TRBD2. This CDR3 spans 15 amino acids. With 5 bases clipped from V and 8 bases from J, the junction kept 8 bases outside the gene matches. Germline values: CDR1 LGHNA, CDR2 YNFKEQ. DNA for the CDR3: TGTGCCAGCAGCGCCCTAGCGGGGGGTTGGGATGAGCAGTTCTTC. This translates into CASSALAGGWDEQFF.

This clonotype was counted between two and nine times. This chain links TRBV24-1 with TRBJ2-3; tentatively, D is TRBD1 (5 bases). V dropped 0 bases and J dropped 5 bases, with 5 bases sitting between them. The germline gives CDR1 KGHDR, CDR2 SFDVKD. The CDR3 is 13 amino acids. CDR3 residues: CATSDLTGDTQYF. The CDR3 DNA is TGTGCCACCAGTGATTTGACAGGAGATACGCAGTATTTT.

The chain uses TRBV5-1 and TRBJ2-1, with D tentatively TRBD1 (5 bases). The V gene lost 4 bases and the J gene lost 7 bases, with 12 bases spanning the gap. The CDR3 sequence is 13 residues long. Germline loops: CDR1 SGHRS, CDR2 YFSETQ. CDR3 amino acids: CASSLWQGNEQFF. As DNA, the CDR3 is TGCGCCAGCAGCCTCTGGCAGGGAAATGAGCAGTTCTTC.

The chain joins TRBV11-2 to TRBJ2-1; D is perhaps TRBD1 (5 bases). Germline CDR1 SGHAT, CDR2 FQNNGV. This CDR3 contains 13 residues. The V end was cut by 4 bases, the J end by 15 bases, with 19 bases between. DNA of the CDR3: TGTGCCAGCAGCTCTCTCCAGCTCCAGGGCCTGTTCTTC. It translates to CASSSLQLQGLFF.

This clonotype was recorded a few times. J is TRBJ1-5 and V is TRBV20-1; D is undetermined. Per germline, CDR1 DFQATT and CDR2 SNEGSKA (reference sequence). The CDR3 is 14 residues long. Trimming left V 6 bases short and J 1 base short, with 13 bases between. In DNA, the CDR3 is TGCAGTGCCAAAATGGGAGGAAGCAATCAGCCCCAGCATTTT. It translates to CSAKMGGSNQPQHF.

V is TRBV7-3 and J is TRBJ2-1; D is undetermined. V gave up 7 bases and J gave up 3 bases, with 13 bases separating them. The CDR3 is 14 residues long. Per the germline V gene, CDR1 is SGHTA and CDR2 is FQGTGA. DNA for the CDR3: TGTGCCAGCACCCTACTCGCCGGCTACAATGAGCAGTTCTTC. It yields the protein CASTLLAGYNEQFF. Based on the CDR3 plus reference TRBV7-3 and TRBJ2-1, the full variable domain is GAGVSQTPSNKVTEKGKYVELRCDPISGHTALYWYRQSLGQGPEFLIYFQGTGAADDSGLPNDRFFAVRPEGSVSTLKIQRTERGDSAVYLCASTLLAGYNEQFFGPGTRLTVL.

V gene TRBV6-1 combines with J gene TRBJ2-3; 10 bases map to TRBD2. This CDR3 comprises 14 residues. J gave up 6 bases and V 4 bases, and 4 bases lay outside the gene matches. Germline-derived CDR1 and CDR2 are MNHNS and SASEGT. The DNA for the CDR3 is TGTGCCAGCAGTGGGACTAGCGGCGCGGATACGCAGTATTTT. It codes for CASSGTSGADTQYF.

There are a few counts of this clonotype. The V and J genes are TRBV6-2 or TRBV6-3 and TRBJ1-5, with a tentative D call TRBD1 (5 bases). This CDR3 region has 14 residues. Deletions cut 8 bases from V and 2 bases from J, with 13 bases between. Per germline, CDR1 MNHEY and CDR2 SVGEGT. The CDR3 is CASLGGGGNQPQHF. The CDR3 DNA is TGTGCCAGCTTGGGCGGGGGGGGCAATCAGCCCCAGCATTTT.

The chain is built from TRBV12-3 or TRBV12-4 and TRBJ1-5; 8 bases line up with TRBD1. CDR3 length: 14 amino acids. The trim removed 4 bases at V and 7 bases at J, leaving 6 bases unmatched. The CDR3 DNA follows: TGTGCCAGCAGTTCGGGACAGGTTGCCCAGCCCCAGCATTTT. Its protein is CASSSGQVAQPQHF.

The table lists this clonotype with a few counts. V is TRBV4-3 and J is TRBJ2-2, with 9 bases matching TRBD2. Germline assignment: CDR1 LGHNA and CDR2 YSLEER. The CDR3 runs 17 residues. J was trimmed by 5 bases and V by 3 bases; bases with no gene match: 10. CDR3 bases: TGCGCCAGCAGCCAGTCTTCTAGCGGGATCAGAACCGGGGAGCTGTTTTTT. The encoded protein is CASSQSSSGIRTGELFF.

This clonotype was counted between two and nine times. The rearrangement joins TRBV7-2 to TRBJ2-3; no clear D gene. Per germline, CDR1 SGHTA and CDR2 FQGNSA. V lost 1 base to trimming and J lost 0 bases, with 8 bases between them. There are 15 residues in the CDR3. This chain's CDR3 is CASSLDGGSTDTQYF. In nucleotides, the CDR3 is TGTGCCAGCAGCTTAGACGGCGGTAGCACAGATACGCAGTATTTT.

The chain joins TRBV12-3 or TRBV12-4 to TRBJ2-5, with 12 positions matching TRBD1. This CDR3 comprises 16 residues. Germline trimming cut 4 bases from V and 4 bases from J; bases unmatched to any gene: 7. CDR3 sequence (DNA): TGTGCCAGCAGTTCACTGGGGACAGGGGGCGGAGAGACCCAGTACTTC. This encodes CASSSLGTGGGETQYF.

The chain uses TRBV7-2 and TRBJ2-3; D uncertain. The CDR3 is made up of 15 amino acids. Germline loops: CDR1 SGHTA, CDR2 FQGNSA. Trimming took off 0 bases at V and 2 bases at J, with 9 bases between the two ends. The DNA for the CDR3 is TGTGCCAGCAGCTTAGCTATCGGATTCACAGATACGCAGTATTTT. It encodes CASSLAIGFTDTQYF.

The rearrangement uses TRBV20-1 and TRBJ2-3, with TRBD2 as a possible D gene (6 bases). Between the trimmed V and J ends, which lost 3 bases and 2 bases, there was a span of 15 bases. The CDR3 is made up of 15 amino acids. Germline CDR1 and CDR2: DFQATT and SNEGSKA (reference sequence). CDR3 sequence (DNA): TGCAGTGCTAGGAGACTAGGAGGGATCACAGATACGCAGTATTTT. This translates into CSARRLGGITDTQYF.

This clonotype was counted at least ten times. This sequence joins TRBV6-1 and TRBJ2-3, with D unclear. CDR3 length equals 13 residues. Germline V CDR1 and CDR2: MNHNS, SASEGT. Trimming shortened V by 5 bases and J by 5 bases, and 11 bases separated the two germline ends. This chain's CDR3 is CASSPTLGDTQYF. CDR3 in DNA: TGTGCCAGCAGTCCTACCCTCGGAGATACGCAGTATTTT.

The gene calls are TRBV20-1 and TRBJ1-2, with 9 bases identical to TRBD1. V dropped 5 bases and J dropped 4; count of bases not matched to a gene: 11. Germline V gene data show CDR1 as DFQATT and CDR2 as SNEGSKA (reference sequence). The CDR3 covers 15 residues. CDR3 sequence reads: CSAPRGGTGTYGYTF. The DNA for the CDR3 is TGCAGTGCTCCCCGGGGTGGGACAGGGACCTATGGCTACACCTTC.

The DNA for the CDR3 is TGTGCCAGCAGCTCACCCGGGGGAGCGGGGAGCACAGATACGCAGTATTTT. This translates into CASSSPGGAGSTDTQYF. J is TRBJ2-3 and V is TRBV7-9; 7 nucleotides align to TRBD2. The CDR3 length is 17 residues. V shed 4 bases, J shed 0 bases, and the junction held 10 bases outside the gene matches. Germline CDR1 is SEHNR and CDR2 is FQNEAQ (reference sequence).

The table lists this clonotype with a few counts. This CDR3 reads CASSFQLVYNEQFF. The CDR3 DNA sequence: TGCGCCAGCAGCTTCCAACTAGTGTACAATGAGCAGTTCTTC. This chain links TRBV5-1 with TRBJ2-1; TRBD2 is a possible D gene (5 bases). This CDR3 contains 14 residues. CDR1 and CDR2 from the germline V gene are SGHRS and YFSETQ. The V end was cut by 2 bases, the J end by 4 bases, with 10 bases between.

The chain couples TRBV21-1 to TRBJ2-1; TRBD1, the table's D call, was not compared with the DNA. TRBV21-1 is tagged as a pseudogene. The CDR3 extends over 15 amino acids. The CDR3 sequence: CASRTRDSSYNEQFF. CDR3 DNA sequence: TGTGCCAGCAGAACCCGGGACAGCTCCTACAATGAGCAGTTCTTC.

This clonotype appeared a few times. The CDR3 DNA reads TGTGCCACCAGCAGAGCGCAGACAGGGGGTGGTTATGGCTACACCTTC. Amino acid sequence: CATSRAQTGGGYGYTF. The J gene is TRBJ1-2, the V gene TRBV15, with 9 bases matching TRBD1. Germline V gives CDR1 LNHNV, CDR2 YYDKDF (reference sequence). Trimming removed 1 base from V and 5 bases from J; junction bases left unmatched: 8. This CDR3 is built from 16 residues.

This clonotype was detected only a few times. V is TRBV2 and J is TRBJ1-1, with 7 bases lining up with TRBD1. With 7 bases clipped from V and 2 bases from J, the junction kept 4 bases outside the gene matches. The CDR3 sequence is 13 residues long. CDR1 is SNHLY, CDR2 FYNNEI, per germline. CDR3 coding DNA: TGTGCCAGCACGGGACAGATAAACACTGAAGCTTTCTTT. Translating gives CASTGQINTEAFF.